The table lists the clone carrying this T cell receptor (beta chain) with many counts. What it binds is not known. V was clipped by 0 bases and J by 3 bases, with 9 bases between them. The CDR3 spans 13 residues. Germline V lookup: CDR1 GTSNPN, CDR2 SVGIG (reference sequence). This entry is derived from a study of T cells in Graves' hyperthyroidism and ophthalmopathy. Study outcomes and limitations: Researchers found most expanded thyroid clonotypes above 0.001 in blood as well.

Isolation of PBMCs was performed on approximately 10 ml fresh peripheral blood. TCR beta CDR3 sequences were amplified from RNA transcripts. Primed by the HTBI set, a first-round RT-PCR was run on the TCR CDR3. TCRdb reanalysed the multiplex PCR reads using MiXCR and keeps one entry per CDR3 protein. The profile shows roughly 330,000 distinct CDR3 sequences, 16% of them singletons. This receptor was obtained from a young man with Graves' hyperthyroidism. The genes are TRBV30 and TRBJ2-7, with D possibly matching TRBD1 (6 bases). Specimen: blood. The CDR3: CAWSVTQGYEQYF. The CDR3 DNA is TGTGCCTGGAGTGTGACACAGGGCTACGAGCAGTACTTC.